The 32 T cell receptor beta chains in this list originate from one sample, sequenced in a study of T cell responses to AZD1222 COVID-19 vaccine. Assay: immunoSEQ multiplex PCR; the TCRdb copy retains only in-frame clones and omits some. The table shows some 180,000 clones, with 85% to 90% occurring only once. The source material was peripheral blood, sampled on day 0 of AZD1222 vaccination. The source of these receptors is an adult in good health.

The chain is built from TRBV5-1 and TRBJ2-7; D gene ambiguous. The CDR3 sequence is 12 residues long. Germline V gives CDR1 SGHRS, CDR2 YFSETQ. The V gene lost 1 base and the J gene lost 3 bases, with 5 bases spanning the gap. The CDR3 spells CASSLPHYEQYF. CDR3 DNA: TGCGCCAGCAGCTTGCCGCACTACGAGCAGTACTTC.

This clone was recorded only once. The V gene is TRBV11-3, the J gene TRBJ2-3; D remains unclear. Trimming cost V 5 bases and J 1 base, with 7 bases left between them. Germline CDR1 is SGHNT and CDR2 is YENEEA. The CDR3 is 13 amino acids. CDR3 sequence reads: CASSPGGTDTQYF. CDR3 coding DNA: TGTGCCAGCAGCCCGGGCGGCACAGATACGCAGTATTTT.

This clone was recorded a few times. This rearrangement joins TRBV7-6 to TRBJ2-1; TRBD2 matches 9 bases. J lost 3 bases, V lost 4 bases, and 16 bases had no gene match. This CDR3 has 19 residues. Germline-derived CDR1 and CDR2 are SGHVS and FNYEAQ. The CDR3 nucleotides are TGTGCCAGCAGCTCGCGGGGGGGGCGTCAAACGTACCTCTACAATGAGCAGTTCTTC. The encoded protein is CASSSRGGRQTYLYNEQFF.

The CDR3 nucleotides read TGCGCCAGCAGTGAGTCGAACAGGGTAGACGAGCAGTACTTC. Protein sequence: CASSESNRVDEQYF. The chain carries TRBV10-2 and TRBJ2-7; tentatively, D is TRBD1 (6 bases). The V and J ends lost 0 bases and 5 bases respectively, with 11 bases between them. The germline CDR1 and CDR2 sequences are WSHSY and SAAADI. The CDR3 has 14 residues.

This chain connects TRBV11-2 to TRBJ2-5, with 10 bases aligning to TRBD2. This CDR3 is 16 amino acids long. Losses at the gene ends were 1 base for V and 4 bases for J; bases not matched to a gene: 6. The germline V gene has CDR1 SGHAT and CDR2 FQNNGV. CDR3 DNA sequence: TGTGCCAGCAGCTTAGGGGCTAGCGGGAGTAGAGAGACCCAGTACTTC. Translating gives CASSLGASGSRETQYF.

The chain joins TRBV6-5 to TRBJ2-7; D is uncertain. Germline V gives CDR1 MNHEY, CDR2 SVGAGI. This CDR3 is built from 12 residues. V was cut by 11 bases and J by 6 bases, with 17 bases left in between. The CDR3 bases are TGTGCCTCCAGGTTTAAGGGCGGCGAGCAGTACTTC. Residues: CASRFKGGEQYF.

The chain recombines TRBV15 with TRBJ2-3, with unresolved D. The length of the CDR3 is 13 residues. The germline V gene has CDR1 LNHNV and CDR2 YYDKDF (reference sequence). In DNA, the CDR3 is TGTGGCGTTAAAGGCACTAGCACAGATACGCAGTATTTT. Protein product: CGVKGTSTDTQYF.

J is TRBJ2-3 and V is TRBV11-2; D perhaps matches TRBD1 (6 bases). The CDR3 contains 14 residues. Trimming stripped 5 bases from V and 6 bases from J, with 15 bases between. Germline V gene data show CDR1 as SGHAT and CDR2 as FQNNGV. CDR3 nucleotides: TGTGCCAGCAGCAACAGGGAGTATGGTGATACGCAGTATTTT. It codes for CASSNREYGDTQYF.

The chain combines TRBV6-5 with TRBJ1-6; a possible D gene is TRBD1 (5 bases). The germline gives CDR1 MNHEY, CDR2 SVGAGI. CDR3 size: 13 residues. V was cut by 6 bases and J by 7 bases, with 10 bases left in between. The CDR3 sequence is CASRPDTNSPLHF. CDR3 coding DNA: TGTGCCAGCAGGCCGGACACAAATTCACCCCTCCACTTT.

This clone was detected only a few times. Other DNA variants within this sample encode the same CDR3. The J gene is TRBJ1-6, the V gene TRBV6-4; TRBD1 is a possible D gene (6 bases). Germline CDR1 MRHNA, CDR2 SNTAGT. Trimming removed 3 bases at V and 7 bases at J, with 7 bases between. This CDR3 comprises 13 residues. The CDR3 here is CASSETGNSPLHF. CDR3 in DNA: TGTGCCAGCAGTGAGACAGGCAATTCACCCCTCCACTTT.

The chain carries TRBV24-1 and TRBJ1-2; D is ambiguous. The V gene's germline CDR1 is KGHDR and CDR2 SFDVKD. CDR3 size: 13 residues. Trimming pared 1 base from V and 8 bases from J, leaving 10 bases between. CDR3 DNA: TGTGCCACCAGTGATTTCGGCCTAATCGGCTACACCTTC. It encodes CATSDFGLIGYTF.

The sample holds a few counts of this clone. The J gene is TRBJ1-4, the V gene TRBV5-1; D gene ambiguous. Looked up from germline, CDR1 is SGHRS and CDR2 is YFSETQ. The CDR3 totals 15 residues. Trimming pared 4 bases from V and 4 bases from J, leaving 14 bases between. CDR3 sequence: CASSPRGENNEKLFF. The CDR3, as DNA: TGCGCCAGCAGCCCGCGAGGAGAAAATAATGAAAAACTGTTTTTT.

CDR3 protein: CASTRDRGLNTEAFF. The CDR3 DNA follows: TGTGCCAGCACCCGGGACAGGGGGCTGAACACTGAAGCTTTCTTT. The V call is TRBV11-1, the J call TRBJ1-1; 12 bases are shared with TRBD1. Germline CDR1 is SGHAT and CDR2 is FQDESV (reference sequence). J gave up 0 bases and V 7 bases, and 3 bases lay outside the gene matches. This CDR3 has 15 residues.

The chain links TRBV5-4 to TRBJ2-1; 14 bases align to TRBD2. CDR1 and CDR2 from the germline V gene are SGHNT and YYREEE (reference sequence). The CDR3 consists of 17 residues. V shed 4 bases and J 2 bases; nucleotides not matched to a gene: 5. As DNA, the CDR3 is TGTGCCAGCAGCCAAGGGACTAGCGGGGGCGCCTACAATGAGCAGTTCTTC. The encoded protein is CASSQGTSGGAYNEQFF. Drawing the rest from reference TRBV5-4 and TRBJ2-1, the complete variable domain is ETGVTQSPTHLIKTRGQQVTLRCSSQSGHNTVSWYQQALGQGPQFIFQYYREEENGRGNFPPRFSGLQFPNYSSELNVNALELDDSALYLCASSQGTSGGAYNEQFFGPGTRLTVL.

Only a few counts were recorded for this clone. CDR3 sequence (DNA): TGTGCCAGCAGCCAGGGACGGACAGGGGGCGTCCCTAATGAAAAACTGTTTTTT. Residues: CASSQGRTGGVPNEKLFF. The J gene is TRBJ1-4, the V gene TRBV5-8; 11 nucleotides agree with TRBD1. V was clipped by 4 bases and J by 3 bases; unmatched bases: 11. The CDR3 contains 18 residues. Germline V CDR1 and CDR2: SGHTS, YDEGEE. Full variable domain (missing parts from reference TRBV5-8 and TRBJ1-4): EAGVTQSPTHLIKTRGQQATLRCSPISGHTSVYWYQQALGLGLQFLLWYDEGEERNRGNFPPRFSGRQFPNYSSELNVNALELEDSALYLCASSQGRTGGVPNEKLFFGSGTQLSVL.

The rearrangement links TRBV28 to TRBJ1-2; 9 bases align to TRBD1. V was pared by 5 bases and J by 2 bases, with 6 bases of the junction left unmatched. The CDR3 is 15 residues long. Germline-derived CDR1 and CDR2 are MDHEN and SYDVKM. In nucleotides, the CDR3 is TGTGCCAGCAGTAAGCCTGGACAGGGGAACTATGGCTACACCTTC. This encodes CASSKPGQGNYGYTF.

The CDR3 DNA follows: TGTGCCAGCAGTTTTGTCCCCAGGGGCAATCAGCCCCAGCATTTT. This encodes CASSFVPRGNQPQHF. This chain links TRBV28 with TRBJ1-5; D perhaps matches TRBD1 (5 bases). The CDR3 sequence is 15 residues long. V lost 3 bases to trimming and J lost 2 bases, with 11 bases between them. Germline assignment: CDR1 MDHEN and CDR2 SYDVKM.

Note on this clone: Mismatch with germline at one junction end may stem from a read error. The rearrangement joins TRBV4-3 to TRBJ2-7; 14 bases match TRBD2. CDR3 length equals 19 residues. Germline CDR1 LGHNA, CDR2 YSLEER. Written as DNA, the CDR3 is TGCGCCCGCAGCCGAAGCCCCGGACTAGCGGGAGGTGGGGGGGTTGAGCAGTACTTC. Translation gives CARSRSPGLAGGGGVEQYF.

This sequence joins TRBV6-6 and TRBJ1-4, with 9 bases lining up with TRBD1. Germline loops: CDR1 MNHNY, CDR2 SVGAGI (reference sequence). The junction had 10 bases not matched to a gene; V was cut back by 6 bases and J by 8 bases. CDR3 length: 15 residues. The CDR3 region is CASSRPGQGDEKLFF. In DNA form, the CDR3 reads TGTGCCAGCAGCCGACCGGGACAGGGAGACGAAAAACTGTTTTTT.

The CDR3 bases are TGTGCCAGCAGCTTAGTTAGAGGAAAGCAGTTCTTC. It encodes CASSLVRGKQFF. The chain recombines TRBV7-2 with TRBJ2-1, with D unresolved. Germline lookup yields CDR1 SGHTA and CDR2 FQGNSA. The CDR3 has 12 amino acids. V lost 1 base and J 11 bases, leaving 9 bases between the germline ends.

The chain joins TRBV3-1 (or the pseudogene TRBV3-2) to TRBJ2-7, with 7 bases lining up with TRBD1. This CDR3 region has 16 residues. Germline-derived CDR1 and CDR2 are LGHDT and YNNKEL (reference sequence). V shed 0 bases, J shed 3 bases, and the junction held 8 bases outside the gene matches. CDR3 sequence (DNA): TGTGCCAGCAGCCAAGATTGGGGGACAGCGGACTACGAGCAGTACTTC. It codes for CASSQDWGTADYEQYF.

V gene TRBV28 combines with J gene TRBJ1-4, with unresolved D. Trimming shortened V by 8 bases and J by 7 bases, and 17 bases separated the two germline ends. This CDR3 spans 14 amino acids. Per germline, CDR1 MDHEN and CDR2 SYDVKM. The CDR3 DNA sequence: TGTGCCAGCTCTAAATATATGGATGGTGAAAAACTGTTTTTT. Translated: CASSKYMDGEKLFF.

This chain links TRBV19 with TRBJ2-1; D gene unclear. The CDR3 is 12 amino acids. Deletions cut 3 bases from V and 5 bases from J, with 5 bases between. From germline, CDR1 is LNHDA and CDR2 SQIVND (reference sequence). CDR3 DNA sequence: TGTGCCAGTAGTATGTTACACAATGAGCAGTTCTTC. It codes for CASSMLHNEQFF.

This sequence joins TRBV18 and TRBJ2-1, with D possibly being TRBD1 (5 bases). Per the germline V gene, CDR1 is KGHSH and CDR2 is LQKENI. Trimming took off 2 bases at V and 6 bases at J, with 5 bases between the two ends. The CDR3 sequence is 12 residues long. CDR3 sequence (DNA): TGTGCCAGCTCACCAACAGGCAATGAGCAGTTCTTC. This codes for CASSPTGNEQFF.

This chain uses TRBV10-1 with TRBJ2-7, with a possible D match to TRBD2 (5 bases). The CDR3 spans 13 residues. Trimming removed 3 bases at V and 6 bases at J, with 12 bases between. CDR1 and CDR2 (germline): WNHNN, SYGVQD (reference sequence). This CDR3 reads CASSDPLVVEQYF. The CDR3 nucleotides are TGCGCCAGCAGTGACCCACTAGTGGTCGAGCAGTACTTC.

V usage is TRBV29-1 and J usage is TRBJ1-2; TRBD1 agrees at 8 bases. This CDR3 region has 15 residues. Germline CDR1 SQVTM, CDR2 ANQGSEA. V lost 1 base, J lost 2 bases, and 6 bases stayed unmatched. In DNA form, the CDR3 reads TGCAGCGTTGAAGTGGCAGGGGGCTTGAACTATGGCTACACCTTC. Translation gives CSVEVAGGLNYGYTF.

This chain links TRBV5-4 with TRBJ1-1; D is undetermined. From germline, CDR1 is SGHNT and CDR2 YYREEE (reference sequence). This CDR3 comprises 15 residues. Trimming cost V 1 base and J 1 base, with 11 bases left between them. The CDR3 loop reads CASSLLLSENTEAFF. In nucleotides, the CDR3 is TGTGCCAGCAGCTTGCTTCTCTCAGAGAACACTGAAGCTTTCTTT.

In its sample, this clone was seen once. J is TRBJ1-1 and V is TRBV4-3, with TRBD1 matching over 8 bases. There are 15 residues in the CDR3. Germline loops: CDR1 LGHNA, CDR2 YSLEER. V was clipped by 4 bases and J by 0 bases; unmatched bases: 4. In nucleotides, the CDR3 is TGCGCCAGCAGCCCCCGGACAGGGATGAACACTGAAGCTTTCTTT. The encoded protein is CASSPRTGMNTEAFF.

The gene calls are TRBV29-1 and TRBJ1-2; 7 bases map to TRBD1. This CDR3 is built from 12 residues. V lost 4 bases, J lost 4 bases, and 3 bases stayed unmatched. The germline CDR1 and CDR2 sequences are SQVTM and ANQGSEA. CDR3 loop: CSVGGTAYGYTF. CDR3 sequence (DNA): TGCAGCGTTGGGGGGACAGCCTATGGCTACACCTTC.

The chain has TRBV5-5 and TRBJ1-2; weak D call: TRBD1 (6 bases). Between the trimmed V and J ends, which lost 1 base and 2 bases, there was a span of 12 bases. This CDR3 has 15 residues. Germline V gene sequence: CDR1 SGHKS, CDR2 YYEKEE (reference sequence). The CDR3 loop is CASSLTGRGNYGYTF. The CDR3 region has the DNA TGTGCCAGCAGCTTGACAGGGAGGGGGAACTATGGCTACACCTTC.

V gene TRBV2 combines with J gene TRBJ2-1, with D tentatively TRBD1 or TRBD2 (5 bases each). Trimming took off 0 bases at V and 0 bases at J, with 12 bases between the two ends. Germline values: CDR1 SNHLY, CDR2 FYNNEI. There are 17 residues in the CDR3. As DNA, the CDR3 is TGTGCCAGCAGTGAAGCGGGACGTAGGAGCTCCTACAATGAGCAGTTCTTC. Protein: CASSEAGRRSSYNEQFF.

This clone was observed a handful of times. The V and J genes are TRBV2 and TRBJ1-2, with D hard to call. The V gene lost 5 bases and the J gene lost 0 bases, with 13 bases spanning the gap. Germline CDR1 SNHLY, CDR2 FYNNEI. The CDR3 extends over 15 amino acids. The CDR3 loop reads CASSPSGLTNYGYTF. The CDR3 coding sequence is TGTGCCAGCAGTCCCTCAGGACTGACTAACTATGGCTACACCTTC.